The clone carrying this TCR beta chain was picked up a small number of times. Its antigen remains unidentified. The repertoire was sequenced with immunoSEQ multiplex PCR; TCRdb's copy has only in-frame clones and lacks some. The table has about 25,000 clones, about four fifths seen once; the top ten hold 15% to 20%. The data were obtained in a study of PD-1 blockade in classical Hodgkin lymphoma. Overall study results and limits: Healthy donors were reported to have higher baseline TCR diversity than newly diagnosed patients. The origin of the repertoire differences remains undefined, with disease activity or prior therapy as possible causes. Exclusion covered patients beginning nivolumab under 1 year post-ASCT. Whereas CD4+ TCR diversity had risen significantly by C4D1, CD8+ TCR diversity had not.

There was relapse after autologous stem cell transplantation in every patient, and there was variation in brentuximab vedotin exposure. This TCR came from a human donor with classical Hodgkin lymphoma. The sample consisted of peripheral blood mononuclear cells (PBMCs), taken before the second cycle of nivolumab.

CDR3 sequence: CASRGTSHTQYF. CDR3 bases: TGTGCCAGCAGGGGGACTAGTCATACGCAGTATTTT. This chain joins TRBV28 and TRBJ2-3; 8 bases are a match to TRBD2. The CDR3 extends over 12 amino acids. Trimming cost V 6 bases and J 7 bases; bases outside gene matches: 3. From germline, CDR1 is MDHEN and CDR2 SYDVKM. The full variable domain, its missing parts supplied by reference TRBV28 and TRBJ2-3, is DVKVTQSSRYLVKRTGEKVFLECVQDMDHENMFWYRQDPGLGLRLIYFSYDVKMKEKGDIPEGYSVSREKKERFSLILESASTNQTSMYLCASRGTSHTQYFGPGTRLTVL.